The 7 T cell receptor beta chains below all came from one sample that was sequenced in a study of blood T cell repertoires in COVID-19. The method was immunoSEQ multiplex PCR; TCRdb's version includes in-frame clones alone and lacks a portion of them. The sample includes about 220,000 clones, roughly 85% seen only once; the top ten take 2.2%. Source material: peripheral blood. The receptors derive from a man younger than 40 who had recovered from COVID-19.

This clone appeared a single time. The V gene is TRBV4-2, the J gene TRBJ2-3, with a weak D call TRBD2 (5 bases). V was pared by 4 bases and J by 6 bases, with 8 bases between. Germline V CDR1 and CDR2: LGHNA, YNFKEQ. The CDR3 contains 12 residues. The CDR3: CASSLSGDTQYF. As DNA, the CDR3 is TGTGCCAGCAGCCTCTCGGGGGATACGCAGTATTTT.

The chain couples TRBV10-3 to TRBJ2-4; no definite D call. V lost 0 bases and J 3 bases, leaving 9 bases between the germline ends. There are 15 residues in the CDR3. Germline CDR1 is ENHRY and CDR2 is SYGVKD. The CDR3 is CAISESRVYKNIQYF. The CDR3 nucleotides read TGTGCCATCAGTGAGTCCCGGGTGTACAAAAACATTCAGTACTTC.

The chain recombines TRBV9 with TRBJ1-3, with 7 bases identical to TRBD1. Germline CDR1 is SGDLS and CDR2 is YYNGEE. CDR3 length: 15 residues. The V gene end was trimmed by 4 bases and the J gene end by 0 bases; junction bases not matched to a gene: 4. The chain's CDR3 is CASSPTGDSGNTIYF. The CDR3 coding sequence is TGTGCCAGCAGCCCAACAGGGGACTCTGGAAACACCATATATTTT.

CDR3 nucleotides: TGTGCCAGCAGTGCTCACCCGGGACTAGCCGACAATGAGCAGTTCTTC. This sequence encodes CASSAHPGLADNEQFF. This sequence joins TRBV2 and TRBJ2-1; 9 bases match TRBD2. Germline assignment: CDR1 SNHLY and CDR2 FYNNEI. V lost 4 bases and J lost 5; bases outside the gene matches: 9. This CDR3 contains 16 residues. The full variable domain, completed using reference TRBV2 and TRBJ2-1, is EPEVTQTPSHQVTQMGQEVILRCVPISNHLYFYWYRQILGQKVEFLVSFYNNEISEKSEIFDDQFSVERPDGSNFTLKIRSTKLEDSAMYFCASSAHPGLADNEQFFGPGTRLTVL.

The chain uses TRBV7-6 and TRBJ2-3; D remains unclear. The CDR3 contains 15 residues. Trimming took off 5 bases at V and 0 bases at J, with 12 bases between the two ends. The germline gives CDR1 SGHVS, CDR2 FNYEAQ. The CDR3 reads CASSHADTSTDTQYF. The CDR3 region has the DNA TGTGCCAGCAGCCACGCAGACACTAGCACAGATACGCAGTATTTT.

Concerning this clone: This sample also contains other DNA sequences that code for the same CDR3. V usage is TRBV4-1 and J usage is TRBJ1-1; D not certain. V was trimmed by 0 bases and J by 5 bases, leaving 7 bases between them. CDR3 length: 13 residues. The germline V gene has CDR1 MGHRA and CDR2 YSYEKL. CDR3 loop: CASSQDRGTEAFF. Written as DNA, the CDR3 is TGCGCCAGCAGCCAAGATCGGGGTACTGAAGCTTTCTTT.

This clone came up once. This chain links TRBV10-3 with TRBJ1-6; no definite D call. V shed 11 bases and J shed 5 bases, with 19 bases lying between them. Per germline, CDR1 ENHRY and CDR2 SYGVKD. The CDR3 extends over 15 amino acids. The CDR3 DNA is TGTGCCGCCACTATGTCGGGTCTTAATAATTCACCCCTCCACTTT. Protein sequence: CAATMSGLNNSPLHF.